These 21 T cell receptor beta chains were sequenced from one sample in a study of neurological immune-mediated disorders (dated by TCRdb to the late 2010s). The library was prepared using 5' RACE. For sequencing, an Illumina HiSeq 2500 was employed. Using fastp trimming at Q25 and MiXCR clonotype assembly, TCRdb reanalyzed the public sequencing data and kept in-frame beta chains. Every distinct CDR3 protein forms one entry, paired with its most common genes and DNA. The sample has 40,000 to 50,000 distinct CDR3 sequences on record, around 2% of them singletons. Around 2.2% of the sample rests with the top ten. Sequenced input: PBMCs. The receptors were sampled from a woman aged 40 to 50 with multiple sclerosis.

On this clonotype: One end of the junction varies from germline; a read error may be responsible. The chain joins TRBV11-2 to TRBJ2-2, with D possibly matching TRBD2 (5 bases). The CDR3 loop spans 15 amino acids. CDR1 and CDR2 (germline): SGHAT, FQNNGV. CDR3: CDSSPGRRVAGELFF. The CDR3 coding sequence is TGTGACAGCAGCCCCGGGCGGCGGGTCGCCGGGGAGCTGTTTTTT.

This clonotype has at least ten counts. This sequence joins TRBV20-1 and TRBJ1-4, with D unclear. The CDR3 is made up of 15 amino acids. V was clipped by 2 bases and J by 7 bases, with 17 bases between them. Germline CDR1 reads DFQATT; CDR2 reads SNEGSKA (reference sequence). The CDR3 nucleotides are TGCAGTGCTAGACCTAACGGCTCTCCGGGTGAAAAACTGTTTTTT. This gives the protein CSARPNGSPGEKLFF.

Many counts were recorded for this clonotype. The rearrangement links TRBV5-1 to TRBJ1-2; D not resolved. The germline gives CDR1 SGHRS, CDR2 YFSETQ. This CDR3 region has 14 residues. V was trimmed by 0 bases and J by 3 bases, leaving 9 bases between them. The CDR3 coding sequence is TGCGCCAGCAGCTTGGGGCGGTCAGACTATGGCTACACCTTC. This codes for CASSLGRSDYGYTF.

This clonotype was recorded at least ten times. The J gene is TRBJ1-5, the V gene TRBV19, with 8 bases that match TRBD1. This CDR3 spans 14 amino acids. The V segment lost 7 bases and the J segment 6 bases; nucleotides outside the gene matches: 8. Germline CDR1 LNHDA, CDR2 SQIVND (reference sequence). DNA for the CDR3: TGTGCCAGTAATCCGACAGGGGCGAGTCAGCCCCAGCATTTT. The encoded protein is CASNPTGASQPQHF.

This clonotype was seen at least ten times. The chain is built from TRBV7-7 and TRBJ2-7; TRBD1 is a possible D gene (6 bases). There are 13 residues in the CDR3. Deletions cut 5 bases from V and 6 bases from J, with 14 bases between. Germline CDR1 reads SSHAT; CDR2 reads FNYEAQ (reference sequence). The CDR3 region is CASSTGTFSEQYF. In DNA form, the CDR3 reads TGTGCCAGCAGCACCGGGACATTTAGCGAGCAGTACTTC.

In this sample, this clonotype turned up many times. The chain couples TRBV5-1 to TRBJ2-7, with D unclear. The V gene lost 0 bases and the J gene lost 0 bases, with 4 bases spanning the gap. The CDR3 is 13 residues long. From germline, CDR1 is SGHRS and CDR2 YFSETQ. The CDR3 region is CASSLGYSYEQYF. The CDR3 DNA is TGCGCCAGCAGCTTGGGTTACTCCTACGAGCAGTACTTC.

This clonotype was detected many times. The V gene is TRBV3-1, the J gene TRBJ2-1, with 9 bases lining up with TRBD2. Germline-derived CDR1 and CDR2 are LGHDT and YNNKEL (reference sequence). CDR3 size: 18 residues. With V trimmed by 0 bases and J by 4 bases, 10 bases remained unmatched. This CDR3 is CASSQDWGSSGGYNEQFF. The CDR3 DNA reads as TGTGCCAGCAGCCAAGATTGGGGTTCGAGCGGGGGGTACAATGAGCAGTTCTTC.

This clonotype was counted many times. This rearrangement joins TRBV7-9 to TRBJ1-1; a weak D match, TRBD1 (5 bases). The CDR3 loop spans 14 amino acids. Germline V gene lookup returns CDR1 SEHNR and CDR2 FQNEAQ (reference sequence). Trimming removed 3 bases from V and 4 bases from J, with 12 bases in between. The CDR3 loop is CASSLGGRITEAFF. The DNA of the CDR3 is TGTGCCAGCAGCTTGGGGGGTCGGATCACTGAAGCTTTCTTT.

At least ten counts were recorded for this clonotype. The chain is built from TRBV6-6 and TRBJ1-6; tentatively, D is TRBD1 (6 bases). Looked up from germline, CDR1 is MNHNY and CDR2 is SVGAGI (reference sequence). V was clipped by 8 bases and J by 7 bases, with 18 bases between them. The CDR3 is 15 residues long. The CDR3 coding sequence is TGTGCCAGCGCCCGGGGGGCGCCTGGAAATTCACCCCTCCACTTT. Protein product: CASARGAPGNSPLHF.

This clonotype was seen repeatedly, ten times or more. The V gene is TRBV5-1, the J gene TRBJ2-1; 8 bases agree with TRBD2. With 0 bases clipped from V and 2 bases from J, the junction kept 1 base outside the gene matches. CDR1 and CDR2 from the germline V gene are SGHRS and YFSETQ. This CDR3 region has 15 residues. The CDR3 bases are TGCGCCAGCAGCTTGGATAGCGGGGCCTACAATGAGCAGTTCTTC. Residues: CASSLDSGAYNEQFF. Full variable domain (missing parts from reference TRBV5-1 and TRBJ2-1): KAGVTQTPRYLIKTRGQQVTLSCSPISGHRSVSWYQQTPGQGLQFLFEYFSETQRNKGNFPGRFSGRQFSNSRSEMNVSTLELGDSALYLCASSLDSGAYNEQFFGPGTRLTVL.

This clonotype was detected many times. The V gene is TRBV20-1, the J gene TRBJ1-1; possibly TRBD1 for D (6 bases). This CDR3 region has 14 residues. Germline CDR1 is DFQATT and CDR2 is SNEGSKA (reference sequence). V was cut by 0 bases and J by 5 bases, with 13 bases left in between. The CDR3 here is CSAREPRGTTEAFF. Written as DNA, the CDR3 is TGCAGTGCTAGAGAACCACGGGGGACAACTGAAGCTTTCTTT.

Many counts were recorded for this clonotype. The chain is built from TRBV7-2 and TRBJ2-3, with D unclear. V was trimmed by 5 bases and J by 3 bases, leaving 12 bases between them. The CDR3 totals 14 residues. Per the germline V gene, CDR1 is SGHTA and CDR2 is FQGNSA. This chain's CDR3 is CASSPRFGTDTQYF. The CDR3 region has the DNA TGTGCCAGCAGCCCACGGTTCGGGACAGATACGCAGTATTTT.

This clonotype has ten or more counts. The genes are TRBV20-1 and TRBJ2-1, with 9 nucleotides matching TRBD2. Per the germline V gene, CDR1 is DFQATT and CDR2 is SNEGSKA (reference sequence). CDR3 length equals 15 residues. The V and J ends lost 0 bases and 4 bases, in that order; junction bases with no gene match: 4. The CDR3 reads CSARDPLAGYNEQFF. CDR3 DNA: TGCAGTGCTAGAGATCCTCTAGCGGGGTACAATGAGCAGTTCTTC.

This clonotype occurred many times. V is TRBV18 and J is TRBJ1-5, with D unclear. The germline V gene has CDR1 KGHSH and CDR2 LQKENI. V was shortened by 3 bases and J by 3 bases, with 15 bases between the two germline ends. This CDR3 is built from 16 residues. CDR3 sequence (DNA): TGTGCCAGCTCACCCCTAGACACCGACCCCAATCAGCCCCAGCATTTT. Encoded protein: CASSPLDTDPNQPQHF. Full variable domain (rest looked up from reference TRBV18 and TRBJ1-5): NAGVMQNPRHLVRRRGQEARLRCSPMKGHSHVYWYRQLPEEGLKFMVYLQKENIIDESGMPKERFSAEFPKEGPSILRIQQVVRGDSAAYFCASSPLDTDPNQPQHFGDGTRLSIL.

In this sample, this clonotype turned up many times. The rearrangement links TRBV4-1 to TRBJ2-7, with a possible D match to TRBD2 (5 bases). CDR3 length: 15 amino acids. V was pared by 4 bases and J by 4 bases, with 17 bases between. CDR1 is MGHRA and CDR2 is YSYEKL in the germline V gene. The CDR3 DNA sequence: TGCGCCAGCAGCCTCCGCGAGGGAGCGTCGTACGAGCAGTACTTC. This encodes CASSLREGASYEQYF.

This clonotype was counted ten times or more. V gene TRBV4-1 combines with J gene TRBJ2-6; no clear D gene. Germline values: CDR1 MGHRA, CDR2 YSYEKL. V dropped 4 bases and J dropped 1 base, with 17 bases sitting between them. The length of the CDR3 is 18 residues. As DNA, the CDR3 is TGCGCCAGCAGCCTCTCTTACCGGCAGAATTCTGGGGCCAACGTCCTGACTTTC. Amino acids: CASSLSYRQNSGANVLTF.

This clonotype was recorded many times. The chain joins TRBV12-3 or TRBV12-4 to TRBJ2-5; 10 bases map to TRBD1. With V trimmed by 10 bases and J by 3 bases, 11 bases remained unmatched. The CDR3 is made up of 15 amino acids. The CDR3 DNA sequence: TGTGCCACCGCGAGGGACGGGACAGGGGAAGAGACCCAGTACTTC. Translating it yields CATARDGTGEETQYF.

This clonotype was counted many times. The J gene is TRBJ2-1, the V gene TRBV15; 7 bases line up with TRBD1. The CDR3 runs to 13 residues. CDR1 LNHNV and CDR2 YYDKDF come from the germline V gene (reference sequence). The V gene end was trimmed by 5 bases and the J gene end by 8 bases; junction bases not matched to a gene: 6. CDR3 DNA: TGTGCCACCAGCCCCCGACAGGGCGATGAGCAGTTCTTC. Translation gives CATSPRQGDEQFF.

In this sample, this clonotype turned up many times. DNA of the CDR3: TGTGCCAGCAGCTTAGGCAGGGGGCAAGGTACGCAGTATTTT. It translates to CASSLGRGQGTQYF. The gene calls are TRBV7-2 and TRBJ2-3; TRBD1 agrees at 8 bases. The trim removed 1 base at V and 8 bases at J, leaving 5 bases unmatched. Germline lookup yields CDR1 SGHTA and CDR2 FQGNSA. This CDR3 has 14 residues.

At least ten counts were recorded for this clonotype. The CDR3 loop reads CASSFNLPQEETQYF. The CDR3 nucleotides are TGCGCCAGCAGCTTTAACCTCCCACAGGAAGAAACTCAGTACTTC. The chain links TRBV5-1 to TRBJ2-7, with D possibly TRBD1 on 5 matching bases. The CDR3 has 15 residues. The V gene lost 2 bases and the J gene lost 10 bases, with 22 bases spanning the gap. Germline values: CDR1 SGHRS, CDR2 YFSETQ.

This clonotype was picked up many times. V gene TRBV19 combines with J gene TRBJ1-1; 7 bases map to TRBD1. The trim removed 5 bases at V and 7 bases at J, leaving 4 bases unmatched. CDR1 and CDR2 (germline): LNHDA, SQIVND (reference sequence). This CDR3 is built from 12 residues. CDR3 sequence: CASSDREGEAFF. The CDR3 DNA follows: TGTGCCAGTAGTGACAGGGAGGGTGAAGCTTTCTTT.